This is a list of T cell receptor beta chains from one sample in a study of blood T cell repertoires in COVID-19. Libraries were prepared by immunoSEQ multiplex PCR; TCRdb keeps only in-frame clonotypes and omits some of them. This repertoire shows roughly 40,000 clones, roughly 74% found once; its top ten account for approximately 61%. Source material: peripheral blood. The receptors shown here come from an elderly man with acute or convalescent COVID-19. CDR3s leave out the opening cysteine and the closing phenylalanine or tryptophan. A D gene is named only where the DNA matches it firmly.

TRBV7-9	TRBJ2-2	TRBD1	ASSSRDSQNTGELF
TRBV28	TRBJ2-5	-	ASSDGQGPRETQY
TRBV28	TRBJ1-5	TRBD1	ASSPWTGGTNQPQH
TRBV7-8	TRBJ2-5	TRBD2	ASAGLAGGFQETQY
TRBV2	TRBJ1-1	TRBD1	ASRWTGLDTEAF
TRBV28	TRBJ1-5	-	ASRGGGHGNQPQH
TRBV10-3	TRBJ2-3	TRBD2	AISATSGYSTDTQY
TRBV6-6	TRBJ1-1	TRBD1	ASSIARDRSAVAF
TRBV12-3/TRBV12-4	TRBJ2-2	-	ASRTENTGELF
TRBV28	TRBJ2-3	TRBD2	ASSPAGLEDTQY
TRBV11-1	TRBJ2-2	-	ASSLTLSSGELF
TRBV19	TRBJ2-2	TRBD2	ASSWTSGRRGTGELF
TRBV28	TRBJ1-2	-	ASSFWQGYGYT
TRBV18	TRBJ2-7	TRBD1	ASSPRTGSTYEQY
TRBV3-1/TRBV3-2	TRBJ2-3	-	ASSPAGRVRVTDTQY
TRBV6-5	TRBJ2-1	-	ASSLYWAADEQF
TRBV7-8	TRBJ1-1	TRBD1	ASSPLTGGLANTEAF
TRBV2	TRBJ2-1	TRBD2	ASSGGRNEQF
TRBV28	TRBJ2-2	TRBD1	ASSHRTGIGGELF
TRBV2	TRBJ2-7	-	ASIPNGGIYEQY
TRBV7-9	TRBJ1-3	-	ATGGNTIY
TRBV28	TRBJ1-5	TRBD1	ASSSTGGGQPQH
TRBV2	TRBJ2-3	-	ASEQGGDTQY
TRBV5-1	TRBJ2-1	-	ASSEQGVEQF
TRBV6-1	TRBJ2-5	TRBD1	ASSVSWTGGAKTQY
TRBV30	TRBJ1-5	-	AWSVGRSQDLPQH
TRBV7-3	TRBJ2-7	TRBD2	ASSLRSPGLGYEQY
TRBV28	TRBJ2-1	TRBD2	ASSLPASGGSYNEQF
TRBV5-1	TRBJ2-1	TRBD2	ASSVLAGGYNEQF
TRBV18	TRBJ1-4	TRBD1	ASSPNRGENEKLF
TRBV14	TRBJ2-3	-	ASSPAGRGRTDTQY
TRBV7-2	TRBJ1-2	-	ASSTQANYGYT
TRBV10-3	TRBJ1-6	TRBD1	AIRGAGGRSPLH
TRBV12-3/TRBV12-4	TRBJ2-1	-	ASSLSRNEQF
TRBV5-6	TRBJ1-2	-	ASSLAANYGYT
TRBV15	TRBJ2-1	TRBD2	ATSRAGTSSYNEQF
TRBV9	TRBJ2-2	-	ASSGRARNTGELF
TRBV28	TRBJ2-3	-	ASSSPGSSDTQY
TRBV6-4	TRBJ1-6	-	ASSPRDFGNSPLH
TRBV5-6	TRBJ2-6	TRBD1	ASSWDSFIGANVLT
TRBV6-2/TRBV6-3	TRBJ2-7	-	ASSYGGQRGSYEQY
TRBV2	TRBJ2-2	-	ASSRRSGLTGELF
TRBV5-1	TRBJ2-7	TRBD1	ASSKTGFDYEQY
TRBV6-6	TRBJ2-2	TRBD2	ASSRLAGGSAGELF
TRBV7-3	TRBJ1-1	TRBD1	ASSSKDRERAF
TRBV30	TRBJ2-5	TRBD1	AWSKDRGETQY
TRBV21-1	TRBJ2-1	-	ATITSGSSSYNEQF
TRBV7-2	TRBJ2-3	-	ASSLSSRGTDTQY
TRBV6-5	TRBJ2-2	-	ASSLQGAGELF
TRBV7-2	TRBJ2-2	TRBD2	ASSLETSRNGELF
TRBV12-3/TRBV12-4	TRBJ2-1	TRBD1	ASTTGGPGEQF
TRBV4-2	TRBJ1-5	-	ASSVQNQPQH
TRBV27	TRBJ2-5	TRBD2	ASSKSAGASGRETQY